This TCR beta chain was profiled in a study of blood T cell repertoires in COVID-19. As for the study in general: From the United States, Italy and Spain came samples of acute and convalescent COVID-19. PBMCs, B-cell-depleted T cells, or T cells provided the cDNA or gDNA that made up the material.

The CDR3 spans 13 residues. V was clipped by 8 bases and J by 4 bases, with 14 bases between them. Germline lookup yields CDR1 SGHNT and CDR2 YENEEA. Original handling: Scientists estimated how many nucleated cells there were by amplifying reference gene primers. Sequenced by immunoSEQ multiplex PCR; TCRdb stores in-frame clones only, minus some. V and J calls and clone size follow that table, whereas D and trimming were derived from the DNA. The repertoire holds a few hundred thousand clones, with around 85% as singletons. The J gene is TRBJ1-1, the V gene TRBV11-3; possibly TRBD1 for D (6 bases). This clonotype was obtained from a woman in her 40s with acute COVID-19. Specimen: PBMCs or T cells enriched from blood (not recorded which). CDR3 DNA sequence: TGTGCCAGCCAGGCAGGGGTATTCACTGAAGCTTTCTTT. Its translation is CASQAGVFTEAFF.